A single sample is the source of the 19 T cell receptor beta chains below, sequenced in a study of blood T cell repertoires in COVID-19. Profiled with immunoSEQ multiplex PCR; TCRdb holds only in-frame clones, not every one. Of over 200,000 clones listed, about four fifths are singletons. Sequencing was done on a sample of peripheral blood. These TCRs come from a man between 40 and 49 years old with active or convalescent COVID-19.

The gene calls are TRBV19 and TRBJ2-1; D remains unclear. This CDR3 comprises 18 residues. CDR1 and CDR2 (germline): LNHDA, SQIVND (reference sequence). V shed 2 bases and J shed 0 bases, with 17 bases lying between them. The CDR3 nucleotides read TGTGCCAGTAGTATACCGGGTTCTGCCCTAAGCTCCTACAATGAGCAGTTCTTC. This codes for CASSIPGSALSSYNEQFF.

This sequence joins TRBV18 and TRBJ2-7; 11 nucleotides line up with TRBD1. This CDR3 has 15 amino acids. V lost 5 bases, J lost 4 bases, and 7 bases stayed unmatched. CDR1 and CDR2 (germline): KGHSH, LQKENI. The CDR3 spells CASSIGQGALYEQYF. In DNA form, the CDR3 reads TGTGCCAGCTCAATAGGACAGGGGGCTCTGTACGAGCAGTACTTC.

The table lists this clone with a count of one. The chain employs TRBV21-1 and TRBJ1-5; whether TRBD1, the table's D call, matches the DNA was not checked. TRBV21-1 represents a pseudogene. This CDR3 spans 13 amino acids. CDR3 in amino acids: CASSRDKDQPQHF. CDR3 nucleotides: TGTGCCAGCAGCCGGGACAAAGATCAGCCCCAGCATTTT.

V is TRBV6-5 and J is TRBJ2-7; TRBD2 is a possible D gene (6 bases). The V and J ends lost 2 bases and 4 bases respectively, with 15 bases between them. CDR1 and CDR2 (germline): MNHEY, SVGAGI. The CDR3 length is 15 residues. CDR3 loop: CASSYRRGVGYEQYF. DNA of the CDR3: TGTGCCAGCAGTTACCGGCGGGGCGTCGGGTACGAGCAGTACTTC.

The rearrangement uses TRBV7-2 and TRBJ1-2; D remains ambiguous. CDR3 size: 15 residues. CDR1 and CDR2 (germline): SGHTA, FQGNSA. Trimming took 1 base from V and 3 from J, leaving 12 bases between them. In nucleotides, the CDR3 is TGTGCCAGCAGCTTAGGCAAGAGGCCGGACTATGGCTACACCTTC. It specifies CASSLGKRPDYGYTF.

This clone was observed a handful of times. This chain uses TRBV6-6 with TRBJ1-5; D is undetermined. This CDR3 region has 13 residues. V lost 7 bases to trimming and J lost 2 bases, with 9 bases between them. CDR1 and CDR2 (germline): MNHNY, SVGAGI (reference sequence). The CDR3 spells CASNLPGNQPQHF. As DNA, the CDR3 is TGTGCCAGCAACCTTCCGGGCAATCAGCCCCAGCATTTT.

V gene TRBV5-5 combines with J gene TRBJ2-7, with a tentative D call TRBD1 (7 bases). The CDR3 runs 14 residues. The V gene's germline CDR1 is SGHKS and CDR2 YYEKEE (reference sequence). V lost 1 base and J 3 bases, leaving 11 bases between the germline ends. The CDR3: CASSLQGGNYEQYF. CDR3 in DNA: TGTGCCAGCAGCTTGCAGGGGGGAAACTACGAGCAGTACTTC. The whole variable domain, remainder taken from reference TRBV5-5 and TRBJ2-7, is DAGVTQSPTHLIKTRGQQVTLRCSPISGHKSVSWYQQVLGQGPQFIFQYYEKEERGRGNFPDRFSARQFPNYSSELNVNALLLGDSALYLCASSLQGGNYEQYFGPGTRLTVT.

The chain couples TRBV5-1 to TRBJ2-7, with D possibly being TRBD2 (6 bases). CDR1 and CDR2 (germline): SGHRS, YFSETQ. The CDR3 has 14 amino acids. The germline V and J ends were trimmed by 0 bases and 1 base, with 8 bases remaining between them. The CDR3 loop reads CASSLEGRSYEQYF. As DNA, the CDR3 is TGCGCCAGCAGCTTGGAAGGGAGGTCCTACGAGCAGTACTTC.

The chain has TRBV5-1 and TRBJ2-1; the D gene is possibly TRBD2 (6 bases). The germline V gene encodes CDR1 SGHRS and CDR2 YFSETQ. Trimming stripped 3 bases from V and 4 bases from J, with 17 bases between. This CDR3 region has 16 residues. The CDR3: CASSSAPAGTYNEQFF. For the CDR3, the DNA is TGCGCCAGCAGCTCCGCTCCCGCGGGAACGTACAATGAGCAGTTCTTC.

The chain is built from TRBV5-3 and TRBJ1-2, with TRBD1 matching over 7 bases. TRBV5-3 is an open reading frame whose function is uncertain. The ends lost 3 bases at V and 3 bases at J; junction bases unmatched: 8. CDR3 length equals 15 residues. The chain's CDR3 is CARSSKGARDYGYTF. The CDR3 nucleotides are TGTGCCAGAAGCTCAAAGGGGGCGCGGGACTATGGCTACACCTTC.

The chain couples TRBV3-1 (or the pseudogene TRBV3-2) to TRBJ2-5, with TRBD1 identical over 10 bases. The CDR3 is made up of 18 amino acids. Per germline, CDR1 LGHDT and CDR2 YNNKEL (reference sequence). Unmatched junction bases numbered 9, after V lost 0 bases and J lost 2 bases. The CDR3 DNA follows: TGTGCCAGCAGCCAAGATTCTGGGACAGGGGAGTTTCAAGAGACCCAGTACTTC. Protein product: CASSQDSGTGEFQETQYF.

The rearrangement uses TRBV4-3 and TRBJ2-7; perhaps TRBD2 as D (5 bases). CDR1 is LGHNA and CDR2 is YSLEER in the germline V gene. The CDR3 loop spans 13 amino acids. V lost 4 bases and J lost 3, with 10 bases in between. CDR3 DNA sequence: TGCGCCAGCAGCCGAGGACTGAACTACGAGCAGTACTTC. Translation gives CASSRGLNYEQYF.

This clone was detected only once. The chain couples TRBV2 to TRBJ2-1, with 7 bases that match TRBD1. The CDR3 length is 13 residues. CDR1 and CDR2 from the germline V gene are SNHLY and FYNNEI. Trimming cost V 5 bases and J 9 bases; bases outside gene matches: 7. The chain's CDR3 is CASSQDRVGEQFF. CDR3 bases: TGTGCCAGCAGTCAAGACAGGGTCGGTGAGCAGTTCTTC.

V usage is TRBV19 and J usage is TRBJ1-2; 8 nucleotides align to TRBD1. Germline V CDR1 and CDR2: LNHDA, SQIVND (reference sequence). This CDR3 is 16 amino acids long. Trimming cost V 10 bases and J 3 bases; bases outside gene matches: 16. The CDR3 region has the DNA TGTGCCACTACAAGAGAGGGACAGGCCTTGGACTATGGCTACACCTTC. Translating it yields CATTREGQALDYGYTF.

V gene TRBV14 combines with J gene TRBJ1-1; 10 bases agree with TRBD1. The V and J ends lost 6 bases and 4 bases, in that order; junction bases with no gene match: 20. Germline V gene sequence: CDR1 SGHDN, CDR2 FVKESK. The CDR3 totals 19 residues. CDR3 nucleotide sequence: TGTGCCAGCAGTCTCGGGACAGGGGCCGGGCGTGTAGTGTCCACTGAAGCTTTCTTT. It is translated as CASSLGTGAGRVVSTEAFF. Full variable domain (missing parts from reference TRBV14 and TRBJ1-1): EAGVTQFPSHSVIEKGQTVTLRCDPISGHDNLYWYRRVMGKEIKFLLHFVKESKQDESGMPNNRFLAERTGGTYSTLKVQPAELEDSGVYFCASSLGTGAGRVVSTEAFFGQGTRLTVV.

In nucleotides, the CDR3 is TGCGCCAGCAGCTTGGGGCCTCTCTCCTACGAGCAGTACTTC. Encoded protein: CASSLGPLSYEQYF. This chain joins TRBV5-1 and TRBJ2-7; D unresolved. The CDR3 spans 14 residues. In germline, CDR1 is SGHRS, CDR2 YFSETQ. Between the trimmed V and J ends, which lost 0 bases and 0 bases, there was a span of 7 bases.

V usage is TRBV4-3 and J usage is TRBJ1-2; D is undetermined. Germline lookup yields CDR1 LGHNA and CDR2 YSLEER. V was cut by 2 bases and J by 3 bases, with 13 bases left in between. CDR3 length: 15 amino acids. The DNA for the CDR3 is TGCGCCAGCAGCCAATCTCGGGAACCCTACTATGGCTACACCTTC. Translating it yields CASSQSREPYYGYTF.

This clone was found a few times. The chain links TRBV6-5 to TRBJ2-7, with 12 nucleotides matching TRBD2. The CDR3 extends over 15 amino acids. V was pared by 7 bases and J by 7 bases, with 11 bases of the junction left unmatched. The V gene's germline CDR1 is MNHEY and CDR2 SVGAGI. CDR3 sequence reads: CASTLTSGSPGEQYF. CDR3 coding DNA: TGTGCCAGCACCCTGACTAGCGGGAGTCCCGGGGAGCAGTACTTC.

The genes are TRBV24-1 and TRBJ2-1, with no clear D. Trimming took off 6 bases at V and 5 bases at J, with 10 bases between the two ends. Germline-derived CDR1 and CDR2 are KGHDR and SFDVKD. CDR3 length: 13 residues. CDR3 sequence: CATSSSPNNEQFF. The CDR3 DNA reads as TGTGCCACCAGTAGCTCCCCCAACAATGAGCAGTTCTTC.